The rows below give T cell receptor beta chains drawn from one sample of a study of blood T cell repertoires in COVID-19. Assay used: immunoSEQ multiplex PCR; TCRdb lists only in-frame clones, some missing. Of 170,000 or so clones detected, over 60% appear once; the ten largest clones hold roughly 28%. Sequencing was done on a sample of peripheral blood. The receptors were gathered from a woman aged 70-85 years with acute or convalescent COVID-19. The CDR3 runs from the conserved cysteine through the conserved F or W.

>TRBV18|TRBJ2-6
CASSFFSGANVLTF
>TRBV5-4|TRBJ1-1
CASSLGLPNTEAFF
>TRBV2|TRBJ2-7
CASSELGGRGEQYF
>TRBV29-1|TRBJ2-2
CSVATSAGTGELFF
>TRBV30|TRBJ1-4
CAWSVLQGPGEKLFF
>TRBV6-1|TRBJ1-1
CASSEQGGVDAFF
>TRBV19|TRBJ2-2
CASSIDQLPGSFTGELFF
>TRBV3-1/TRBV3-2|TRBJ2-1
CASSLTSGRYNEQFF
>TRBV14|TRBJ2-3
CASSRDRGQGITDTQYF
>TRBV10-3|TRBJ2-1
CAIHAGASGRNEQFF
>TRBV5-1|TRBJ2-1
CASSSGQEVYNEQFF
>TRBV19|TRBJ2-3
CASSMDRVSDTQYF
>TRBV28|TRBJ2-1
CASSFYNEQFF
>TRBV5-1|TRBJ1-1
CASSPRTDQNTEAFF
>TRBV6-5|TRBJ2-1
CASSLLRGRHEQFF
>TRBV5-1|TRBJ1-2
CASRVGGFNYGYTF
>TRBV9|TRBJ1-1
CASSAVDRGWINSEAFF